This TCR beta chain came from a study of cytomegalovirus exposure and HLA in healthy donors. Whole-study results and caveats: The authors judged a highly shared variant cluster likely a sequencing artifact. Generally TCR sequences proved uncommon, though certain public TCRs appeared in numerous donors. As was reported, the HLA-A and HLA-B alleles of most subjects were accurately predicted from TCR beta sequences.

CDR3 length: 15 amino acids. The V end was cut by 5 bases, the J end by 5 bases, with 16 bases between. Germline CDR1 reads SGHTA; CDR2 reads FQGNSA. Vbeta (60) and Jbeta (13) primers were used in the PCR. The protocol was immunoSEQ multiplex PCR, while the TCRdb copy is restricted to in-frame clones and leaves out a portion. The table lists roughly 130,000 clones, 88% of them singletons. In regard to this clone: Its antigen is unidentified.

This receptor was taken from a woman aged 40 to 50 in good health and CMV-seronegative. The rearrangement links TRBV7-2 to TRBJ2-1, with TRBD2 as a possible D gene (5 bases). The sample taken for sequencing was PBMCs. In DNA form, the CDR3 reads TGTGCCAGCAGCGAAGGTGGGAGTGTCAACAATGAGCAGTTCTTC. It specifies CASSEGGSVNNEQFF.